This T cell receptor (beta chain) was sequenced in a study of T cell changes during pregnancy in multiple sclerosis. The V gene's germline CDR1 is WNHNN and CDR2 SYGVQD (reference sequence). V lost 3 bases to trimming and J lost 6 bases; unmatched junction nucleotides: 4. CDR3 length equals 15 residues. Assay used: immunoSEQ multiplex PCR; TCRdb lists only in-frame clones, some missing. The sample has about 40,000 clones, 90% to 95% seen once. The receptor comes from a female donor with multiple sclerosis, enrolled in a pregnancy study. This chain uses TRBV10-1 with TRBJ2-1; TRBD1 matches 11 bases. The source was CD4+ T cells from peripheral blood mononuclear cells, collected after pregnancy. The CDR3 protein is CASSEGTGGINEQFF. CDR3 coding DNA: TGCGCCAGCAGTGAAGGGACAGGGGGTATCAATGAGCAGTTCTTC.